What follows are 17 T cell receptor beta chains derived from one specimen sequenced in a study of blood T cell repertoires in COVID-19 (dated by TCRdb to 2018 to 2021). Libraries were prepared through the immunoSEQ multiplex PCR assay. The source is immuneACCESS, and TCRdb retained only in-frame sequences with V and J called. Part of the clones is not carried over; for the studies checked, unresolved V genes explain less than half of this, and the remainder is unexplained. This sample comprises roughly 250,000 clones, 70% to 85% of them detected only once. The ten top clones hold roughly a tenth of the sample. The sample taken for sequencing was peripheral blood. Receptors originate from a woman older than 75 with acute or convalescent COVID-19.

The rearrangement joins TRBV2 to TRBJ1-3; no reliable D call. The CDR3 sequence is 14 residues long. Germline CDR1 and CDR2: SNHLY and FYNNEI. Trimming stripped 3 bases from V and 4 bases from J, with 10 bases between. The CDR3 DNA is TGTGCCAGCAGTGAGGCAGGAAAGGGAAACACCATATATTTT. This translates into CASSEAGKGNTIYF.

The rearrangement joins TRBV3-1 (or the pseudogene TRBV3-2) to TRBJ1-5, with a weak D call TRBD1 (6 bases). This CDR3 contains 18 residues. The V end lost 0 bases, the J end lost 3 bases, and 18 bases lay between the germline ends. Germline CDR1 is LGHDT and CDR2 is YNNKEL (reference sequence). The CDR3 DNA reads TGTGCCAGCAGCCAAGATCCCCCAGGGGTGGGGTTCAATCAGCCCCAGCATTTT. It specifies CASSQDPPGVGFNQPQHF.

This clone was found once. Other DNA sequences in the sample encode the same CDR3. The chain combines TRBV2 with TRBJ1-1; the match to TRBD1 covers 8 bases. Per the germline V gene, CDR1 is SNHLY and CDR2 is FYNNEI. Trimming took 6 bases from V and 1 from J; bases not matched to a gene: 4. The CDR3 has 14 residues. CDR3 protein: CASSGQGSNTEAFF. The CDR3 bases are TGTGCCAGCAGCGGACAGGGATCGAACACTGAAGCTTTCTTT.

This sequence joins TRBV6-9 and TRBJ1-1, with TRBD1 as a possible D gene (5 bases). From germline, CDR1 is MNHGY and CDR2 SVAAGI. V lost 4 bases to trimming and J lost 3 bases, with 12 bases between them. This CDR3 region has 14 residues. The CDR3 DNA follows: TGTGCCAGCAGTTTCCAGGGAGGGCACACTGAAGCTTTCTTT. Residues: CASSFQGGHTEAFF.

V and J are TRBV11-2 and TRBJ2-2; TRBD2 agrees at 9 bases. V lost 2 bases to trimming and J lost 1 base; unmatched junction nucleotides: 8. In germline, CDR1 is SGHAT, CDR2 FQNNGV. CDR3 length: 18 amino acids. The CDR3 sequence: CASSLKFLAGMNTGELFF. CDR3 sequence (DNA): TGTGCCAGCAGCTTAAAGTTCCTAGCGGGGATGAACACCGGGGAGCTGTTTTTT.

The rearrangement joins TRBV7-2 to TRBJ1-4; D perhaps matches TRBD1 (5 bases). The V end was cut by 6 bases, the J end by 3 bases, with 14 bases between. This CDR3 is 15 amino acids long. Germline CDR1 SGHTA, CDR2 FQGNSA. Here the CDR3 DNA reads TGTGCCAGCAGACGACTGGGACTATCTAATGAAAAACTGTTTTTT. Its translation: CASRRLGLSNEKLFF. Supplemented by reference TRBV7-2 and TRBJ1-4, the full variable domain reads GAGVSQSPSNKVTEKGKDVELRCDPISGHTALYWYRQSLGQGLEFLIYFQGNSAPDKSGLPSDRFSAERTGGSVSTLTIQRTQQEDSAVYLCASRRLGLSNEKLFFGSGTQLSVL.

This rearrangement joins TRBV27 to TRBJ1-1; D might be TRBD1 (6 bases). CDR1 and CDR2 (germline): MNHEY, SMNVEV (reference sequence). The length of the CDR3 is 14 residues. V gave up 4 bases and J gave up 5 bases, with 14 bases separating them. The DNA for the CDR3 is TGTGCCAGCAGTTCAGGGGCCCGGAGGACTGAAGCTTTCTTT. Translating gives CASSSGARRTEAFF.

The chain carries TRBV28 and TRBJ1-6, with 8 bases matching TRBD1. The trim removed 6 bases at V and 7 bases at J, leaving 11 bases unmatched. The germline V gene has CDR1 MDHEN and CDR2 SYDVKM. This CDR3 is built from 16 residues. The CDR3, as DNA: TGTGCCAGCAGCTTGGAATCGGACAGGGCGAATTCACCCCTCCACTTT. Its translation is CASSLESDRANSPLHF.

The V and J genes are TRBV19 and TRBJ1-1; the match to TRBD1 covers 7 bases. This CDR3 spans 15 amino acids. V was clipped by 3 bases and J by 6 bases; unmatched bases: 10. The germline gives CDR1 LNHDA, CDR2 SQIVND (reference sequence). CDR3 protein: CASSIFRTGFSEAFF. CDR3 sequence (DNA): TGTGCCAGTAGTATTTTCAGGACAGGTTTCTCTGAAGCTTTCTTT. Using reference TRBV19 and TRBJ1-1 for the parts outside the CDR3, the full variable domain is DGGITQSPKYLFRKEGQNVTLSCEQNLNHDAMYWYRQDPGQGLRLIYYSQIVNDFQKGDIAEGYSVSREKKESFPLTVTSAQKNPTAFYLCASSIFRTGFSEAFFGQGTRLTVV.

V is TRBV9 and J is TRBJ2-3; tentatively, D is TRBD2 (7 bases). This CDR3 spans 14 amino acids. Trimming stripped 7 bases from V and 0 bases from J, with 12 bases between. Germline assignment: CDR1 SGDLS and CDR2 YYNGEE. The CDR3 nucleotides are TGTGCCAGCCGGAGGGGGGGGAGCACAGATACGCAGTATTTT. Encoded protein: CASRRGGSTDTQYF.

This chain uses TRBV15 with TRBJ1-2; 7 bases are shared with TRBD1. J gave up 8 bases and V 0 bases, and 9 bases lay outside the gene matches. The CDR3 consists of 15 residues. Germline assignment: CDR1 LNHNV and CDR2 YYDKDF (reference sequence). The CDR3 DNA follows: TGTGCCACCAGCAGAGAGGGACAGCGGATTTCGGGCTACACCTTC. Protein: CATSREGQRISGYTF.

This sequence joins TRBV28 and TRBJ1-6, with TRBD1 matching over 12 bases. Germline-derived CDR1 and CDR2 are MDHEN and SYDVKM. J was trimmed by 10 bases and V by 6 bases; bases with no gene match: 4. The CDR3 sequence is 14 residues long. The CDR3 here is CASSGTGGRSPLHF. The CDR3 coding sequence is TGTGCCAGCAGCGGGACAGGGGGCCGATCACCCCTCCACTTT.

The rearrangement links TRBV7-3 to TRBJ2-2; TRBD1 agrees at 8 bases. Germline-derived CDR1 and CDR2 are SGHTA and FQGTGA. CDR3 size: 14 residues. Trimming took 5 bases from V and 6 from J; bases not matched to a gene: 5. CDR3 coding DNA: TGTGCCAGCAGCCCCTTACAGGGGGCCGGGGAGCTGTTTTTT. Its protein product is CASSPLQGAGELFF.

The V and J genes are TRBV6-6 and TRBJ2-7; TRBD1 aligns across 11 bases. Trimming at V came to 5 bases and at J to 3 bases, leaving 6 bases not matched to a gene. CDR3 length equals 15 residues. CDR1 and CDR2 (germline): MNHNY, SVGAGI (reference sequence). The CDR3 bases are TGTGCCAGCAGTCTAGGGACAGGGGGAAGCTACGAGCAGTACTTC. The encoded protein is CASSLGTGGSYEQYF.

The rearrangement links TRBV15 to TRBJ1-4, with 9 bases matching TRBD1. After removal of 1 base from V and 7 bases from J, the junction contained 7 bases not matched to a gene. This CDR3 has 16 residues. Germline values: CDR1 LNHNV, CDR2 YYDKDF (reference sequence). CDR3 bases: TGTGCCACCAGCAGAGGGGGGACAGGGACGAGTGAAAAACTGTTTTTT. Its protein is CATSRGGTGTSEKLFF.

The gene calls are TRBV28 and TRBJ2-5; 8 nucleotides align to TRBD1. Germline V CDR1 and CDR2: MDHEN, SYDVKM. Losses at the gene ends were 7 bases for V and 4 bases for J; bases not matched to a gene: 11. CDR3 size: 15 residues. The CDR3 here is CASTMVTGVGETQYF. DNA of the CDR3: TGTGCCAGCACCATGGTGACAGGGGTGGGAGAGACCCAGTACTTC.

The chain couples TRBV12-3 or TRBV12-4 to TRBJ1-5, with D hard to call. Trimming cost V 3 bases and J 11 bases, with 11 bases left between them. The length of the CDR3 is 12 residues. The CDR3 region is CASSLSQTAQHF. The CDR3 bases are TGTGCCAGCAGTTTGTCCCAAACGGCCCAGCATTTT.